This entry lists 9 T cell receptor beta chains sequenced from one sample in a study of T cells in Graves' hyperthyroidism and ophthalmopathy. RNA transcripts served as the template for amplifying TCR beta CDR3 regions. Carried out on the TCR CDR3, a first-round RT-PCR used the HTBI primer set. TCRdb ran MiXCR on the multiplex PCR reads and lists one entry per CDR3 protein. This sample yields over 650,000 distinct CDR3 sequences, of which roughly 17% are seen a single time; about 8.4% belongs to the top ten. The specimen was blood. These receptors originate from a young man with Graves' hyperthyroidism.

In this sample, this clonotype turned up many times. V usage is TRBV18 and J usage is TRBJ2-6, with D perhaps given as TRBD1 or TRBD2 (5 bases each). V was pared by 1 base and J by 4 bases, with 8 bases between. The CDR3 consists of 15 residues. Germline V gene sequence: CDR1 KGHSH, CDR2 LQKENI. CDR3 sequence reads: CASSPQGPGANVLTF. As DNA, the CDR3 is TGTGCCAGCTCACCACAGGGACCCGGGGCCAACGTCCTGACTTTC.

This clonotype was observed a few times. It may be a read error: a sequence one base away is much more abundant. The CDR3 DNA reads TGTGCCAGCAGTTTTGGTGGAAGAAGGGTCTACGAGCGGTACTTC. Translation gives CASSFGGRRVYERYF. V gene TRBV28 combines with J gene TRBJ2-7; unclear D gene. There are 15 residues in the CDR3. Germline V lookup: CDR1 MDHEN, CDR2 SYDVKM.

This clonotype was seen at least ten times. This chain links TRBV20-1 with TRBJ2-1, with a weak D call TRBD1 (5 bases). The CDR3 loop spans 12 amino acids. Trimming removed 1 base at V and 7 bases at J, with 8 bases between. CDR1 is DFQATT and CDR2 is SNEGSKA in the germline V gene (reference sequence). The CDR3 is CSARVGPNEQFF. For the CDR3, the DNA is TGCAGTGCTAGAGTGGGGCCGAATGAGCAGTTCTTC.

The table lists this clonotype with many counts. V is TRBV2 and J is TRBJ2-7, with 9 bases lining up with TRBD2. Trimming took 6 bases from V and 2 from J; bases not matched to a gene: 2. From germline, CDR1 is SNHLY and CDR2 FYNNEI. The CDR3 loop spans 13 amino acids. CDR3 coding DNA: TGTGCCAGCAGACTAGCGGGTACCTACGAGCAGTACTTC. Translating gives CASRLAGTYEQYF. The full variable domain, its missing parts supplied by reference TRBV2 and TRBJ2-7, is EPEVTQTPSHQVTQMGQEVILRCVPISNHLYFYWYRQILGQKVEFLVSFYNNEISEKSEIFDDQFSVERPDGSNFTLKIRSTKLEDSAMYFCASRLAGTYEQYFGPGTRLTVT.

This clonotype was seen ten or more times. The CDR3 sequence is CASSSRQGFYNEQFF. In DNA form, the CDR3 reads TGTGCCAGCAGTTCCAGGCAGGGCTTCTACAATGAGCAGTTCTTC. The V and J genes are TRBV28 and TRBJ2-1; D perhaps matches TRBD1 (5 bases). The CDR3 contains 15 residues. In germline, CDR1 is MDHEN, CDR2 SYDVKM. V was clipped by 4 bases and J by 3 bases, with 13 bases between them.

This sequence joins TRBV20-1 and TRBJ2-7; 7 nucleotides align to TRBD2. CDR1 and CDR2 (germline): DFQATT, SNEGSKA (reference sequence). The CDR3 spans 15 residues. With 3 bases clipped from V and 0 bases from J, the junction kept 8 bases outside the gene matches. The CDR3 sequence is CSASNQRGSSYEQYF. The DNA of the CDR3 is TGCAGTGCTAGTAACCAGCGGGGTAGCTCCTACGAGCAGTACTTC.

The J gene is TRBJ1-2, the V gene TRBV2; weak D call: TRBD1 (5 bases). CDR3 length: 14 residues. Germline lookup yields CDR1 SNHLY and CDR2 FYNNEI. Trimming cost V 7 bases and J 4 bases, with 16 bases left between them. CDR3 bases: TGTGCCAGCACCGATGGGGTTAGGGGCTATGGCTACACCTTC. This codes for CASTDGVRGYGYTF.

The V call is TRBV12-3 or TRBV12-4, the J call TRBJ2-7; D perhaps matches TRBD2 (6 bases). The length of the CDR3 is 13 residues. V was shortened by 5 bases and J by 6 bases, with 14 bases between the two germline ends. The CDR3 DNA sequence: TGTGCCAGCAGTCCTCGGGGGACTCTCGAGCAGTACTTC. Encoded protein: CASSPRGTLEQYF.

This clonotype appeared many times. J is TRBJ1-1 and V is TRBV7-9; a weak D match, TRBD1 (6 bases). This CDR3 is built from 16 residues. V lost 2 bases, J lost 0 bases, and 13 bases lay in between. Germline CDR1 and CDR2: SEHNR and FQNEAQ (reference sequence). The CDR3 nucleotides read TGTGCCAGCAGCTTAAATCGGGGGCCCCTGAACACTGAAGCTTTCTTT. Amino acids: CASSLNRGPLNTEAFF.